The rows below give T cell receptor beta chains drawn from one sample of a study of T cells in Graves' hyperthyroidism and ophthalmopathy. TCRdb reprocessed the multiplex PCR reads with MiXCR, giving one entry per CDR3 protein. The sample consists of 450,000 to 700,000 distinct CDR3 sequences, roughly 46% of them appearing once. Sequencing input: peripheral blood or thyroid tissue (not recorded which). The receptor source for this set is an adult woman with Graves' disease, either hyperthyroidism or ophthalmopathy (not recorded which). Both conserved end residues are trimmed from each CDR3. The order of the fields is V gene, J gene, CDR3 protein.

V: TRBV5-6; J: TRBJ2-2; CDR3: ASSLRQATNTGELF
V: TRBV2; J: TRBJ2-7; CDR3: ASSEGQDRLDEQY
V: TRBV10-3; J: TRBJ2-5; CDR3: AISESPAEEGETQY
V: TRBV20-1; J: TRBJ1-1; CDR3: SARDGVAGNTEAF
V: TRBV7-6; J: TRBJ2-5; CDR3: ASSVAREQQDQY
V: TRBV5-5; J: TRBJ1-4; CDR3: ASSLAPTGTVNEKLF
V: TRBV28; J: TRBJ1-1; CDR3: ASRGTPRNTEAF
V: TRBV20-1; J: TRBJ1-6; CDR3: SATQGGSTYNSPLH
V: TRBV9; J: TRBJ1-1; CDR3: ASSVGGYTEAF
V: TRBV7-2; J: TRBJ1-6; CDR3: ASSFHGGGTGTPPLH
V: TRBV10-3; J: TRBJ2-6; CDR3: AISRVSLSGANVLT
V: TRBV4-3; J: TRBJ2-5; CDR3: ASSFQTSGGIETQY
V: TRBV5-1; J: TRBJ1-4; CDR3: ASSVTRPNEKLF
V: TRBV9; J: TRBJ1-6; CDR3: ASSVGTRTNSPLH
V: TRBV15; J: TRBJ2-5; CDR3: ATSSSSPTETQY
V: TRBV7-8; J: TRBJ2-5; CDR3: ASSSRTGTGSLRETQY
V: TRBV25-1; J: TRBJ1-4; CDR3: ASRRGKGLF
V: TRBV30; J: TRBJ2-2; CDR3: AWRELAGGNTGELF
V: TRBV2; J: TRBJ2-7; CDR3: ASSPLAGGLY
V: TRBV5-1; J: TRBJ2-3; CDR3: ASSPTTRGTDTQY
V: TRBV12-3/TRBV12-4; J: TRBJ2-7; CDR3: ASSWGGGYEQY
V: TRBV10-3; J: TRBJ2-2; CDR3: AIGNSGANVLTFGAGELF
V: TRBV10-3; J: TRBJ2-5; CDR3: AISERPLETQY
V: TRBV10-2; J: TRBJ2-1; CDR3: ASRRSGSINEQF
V: TRBV7-9; J: TRBJ2-7; CDR3: ASSGGEVGEQY
V: TRBV3-1; J: TRBJ2-7; CDR3: ASSPEGWSYEQY
V: TRBV7-3; J: TRBJ1-5; CDR3: ASSLTSASTGDVDSNQPQH
V: TRBV6-5; J: TRBJ1-2; CDR3: ASSLLNRDPYGYT
V: TRBV6-6; J: TRBJ2-7; CDR3: ASSDDPVGHEQY
V: TRBV2; J: TRBJ1-3; CDR3: ASSDTEAPRNTIY
V: TRBV29-1; J: TRBJ1-2; CDR3: SVEFQDTTYGYT
V: TRBV20-1; J: TRBJ2-3; CDR3: SASGGPRTHTQY
V: TRBV19; J: TRBJ1-5; CDR3: ASSIAYRYSNQPQH
V: TRBV2; J: TRBJ1-2; CDR3: ASSATQGAGYT
V: TRBV20-1; J: TRBJ2-3; CDR3: SARPSWTSMDTQY
V: TRBV7-7; J: TRBJ2-2; CDR3: ASTGLAGGANTGELF
V: TRBV2; J: TRBJ2-7; CDR3: ASTYSGRSYEQY
V: TRBV24-1; J: TRBJ1-4; CDR3: ATSHGQGRSEKLF
V: TRBV15; J: TRBJ2-5; CDR3: ATSRRQGQETQY
V: TRBV15; J: TRBJ1-4; CDR3: ATSRAVQLNEKLF
V: TRBV29-1; J: TRBJ2-7; CDR3: SVLSPWSLHYEQY